This is a list of T cell receptor beta chains from one sample in a study of tumor-infiltrating lymphocytes in localized non-small cell lung cancer. Produced via immunoSEQ multiplex PCR; TCRdb's table is partial and in-frame only. The sample yields 17,000 or so clones, roughly 80% seen once. Input material: lung tumor tissue. These receptors came from a human donor with non-small cell lung cancer. Each CDR3 is given without its conserved first and last residue.

cdr3_aa	v_call	j_call
ASSLSGDTEAF	TRBV27	TRBJ1-1
ASSEPGEPGGELF	TRBV2	TRBJ2-2
AWTVAGVQETQY	TRBV30	TRBJ2-5
AWGLAGSDTQY	TRBV30	TRBJ2-3
ASSQETGSGEQF	TRBV4-2	TRBJ2-1
ASSSMTGNEQY	TRBV7-9	TRBJ2-7
ASSPPGPLIMNTEAF	TRBV7-2	TRBJ1-1
ASSPSQGNYGYT	TRBV7-2	TRBJ1-2
AWTKLQGGSPLH	TRBV30	TRBJ1-6
ASSKASGDTSYEQY	TRBV21-1	TRBJ2-7
ASRDREGNQPQH	TRBV2	TRBJ1-5
ASSVVGSGTDTQY	TRBV9	TRBJ2-3
ASSFSSGVSFSGNTIY	TRBV7-9	TRBJ1-3
ASSPRRTEDNEQF	TRBV18	TRBJ2-1
ASSGFQPQH	TRBV6-1	TRBJ1-5
ASSLQGLGHTEAF	TRBV11-2	TRBJ1-1
ASSGLAVNSYNEQF	TRBV6-1	TRBJ2-1
ASSSSPGGFYGYT	TRBV27	TRBJ1-2
ASSLDRTNYGYT	TRBV7-2	TRBJ1-2
SVVSGAYEQY	TRBV29-1	TRBJ2-7
ASSLLPSVGTDTQY	TRBV5-8	TRBJ2-3
ASSQEPAGRLNYGYT	TRBV4-3	TRBJ1-2
ASSETGHVETQY	TRBV9	TRBJ2-5
AWSSGETNTEAF	TRBV30	TRBJ1-1
ASFAGGTEAF	TRBV28	TRBJ1-1
ASSPAGALNQPQH	TRBV18	TRBJ1-5
ASSRAGTPQETQY	TRBV9	TRBJ2-5
ASSEEAGGLNEQF	TRBV10-1	TRBJ2-1
AWKQDTNEKLF	TRBV30	TRBJ1-4
ACTNRGLVTEAF	TRBV30	TRBJ1-1
ASSLEGDTQY	TRBV7-3	TRBJ2-3
ASSVGGELF	TRBV9	TRBJ2-2
ASVRGSEETQY	TRBV6-1	TRBJ2-5
ASSPGLADTDTQY	TRBV2	TRBJ2-3
ASSVAPKTGSGANVLT	TRBV9	TRBJ2-6
ASSLDSSSSYNEQF	TRBV5-1	TRBJ2-1
ASSLGLAGITDTQY	TRBV11-2	TRBJ2-3
ASSYGQFNEKLF	TRBV6-5	TRBJ1-4
ASSLRWGSQAEAF	TRBV27	TRBJ1-1
ASSYSRVATGELF	TRBV6-5	TRBJ2-2
ASSPAELWGEQY	TRBV7-2	TRBJ2-7
ASSLQFIEQF	TRBV28	TRBJ2-1
ASKGGQADLPEQY	TRBV19	TRBJ2-7
AWSSGSMSNEQF	TRBV30	TRBJ2-1
ASSQDKGTGGEKLF	TRBV4-2	TRBJ1-4
ASSAQAGRNQPQH	TRBV2	TRBJ1-5
ASSLLQQGVDSYEQY	TRBV7-9	TRBJ2-7
ASSPLATSGRNGETQY	TRBV5-5	TRBJ2-5
ASSTTRDNEQF	TRBV18	TRBJ2-1
ASWGFGITRAQY	TRBV6-5	TRBJ2-5
SVVLGQGGTQY	TRBV29-1	TRBJ2-4
ASSEDLGGPDRGVDTQY	TRBV6-1	TRBJ2-3
ASSQVGGNFYEQY	TRBV4-1	TRBJ2-7
SVASLGDYGYT	TRBV29-1	TRBJ1-2
ASSESGGGTNEQF	TRBV10-1	TRBJ2-1
ASSLWYQVYGYT	TRBV5-6	TRBJ1-2
ASRRDRNYEQY	TRBV6-5	TRBJ2-7